Shown below are 20 T cell receptor beta chains from a single sample sequenced in a study of T cells in Graves' hyperthyroidism and ophthalmopathy. Amplified TCR beta CDR3 regions came from RNA transcripts. The TCR CDR3 first-round RT-PCR relied on the HTBI primer set. TCRdb analysed the multiplex PCR reads with MiXCR anew, one entry per CDR3 protein. The sample consists of about 620,000 distinct CDR3 sequences, around 15% of them appearing once. The sample taken for sequencing was blood. The receptors were gathered from a woman aged 30 to 39 with Graves' hyperthyroidism.

This chain connects TRBV6-6 to TRBJ1-5, with D uncertain. Germline CDR1 MNHNY, CDR2 SVGAGI (reference sequence). Trimming took 0 bases from V and 8 from J, leaving 14 bases between them. The CDR3 loop spans 15 amino acids. For the CDR3, the DNA is TGTGCCAGCAGTTACTCGGGAGCTAGCTCAGAGCCCCAGCATTTT. This translates into CASSYSGASSEPQHF.

The sample holds a few counts of this clonotype. This rearrangement joins TRBV7-9 to TRBJ2-1; 7 nucleotides line up with TRBD2. CDR1 is SEHNR and CDR2 is FQNEAQ in the germline V gene (reference sequence). The V and J ends lost 4 bases and 2 bases, in that order; junction bases with no gene match: 14. CDR3 length: 18 amino acids. As DNA, the CDR3 is TGTGCCAGCAGCTCTGAGATATACCTAGCGGCAACCTACAATGAGCAGTTCTTC. Protein: CASSSEIYLAATYNEQFF.

This clonotype turned up a few times. The V call is TRBV7-2, the J call TRBJ2-1; TRBD2 aligns across 7 bases. Germline V CDR1 and CDR2: SGHTA, FQGNSA. The CDR3 runs 16 residues. Losses at the gene ends were 0 bases for V and 4 bases for J; bases not matched to a gene: 6. As DNA, the CDR3 is TGTGCCAGCAGCTTAGCCGGGGGGACTCAGTACAATGAGCAGTTCTTC. Its translation is CASSLAGGTQYNEQFF.

This clonotype was observed a handful of times. CDR3 coding DNA: TGTGCCTGGAGTGGCGGGGCTGGAAACACCATATATTTT. This encodes CAWSGGAGNTIYF. The rearrangement joins TRBV30 to TRBJ1-3; D not certain. Germline V gene sequence: CDR1 GTSNPN, CDR2 SVGIG (reference sequence). Trimming cost V 1 base and J 2 bases, with 6 bases left between them. The CDR3 spans 13 residues.

This clonotype was counted at least ten times. The DNA of the CDR3 is TGCGCCAGCAGCTTGACTAGCGGTATAACCTACGAGCAGTACTTC. The encoded protein is CASSLTSGITYEQYF. This chain joins TRBV5-1 and TRBJ2-7; 8 bases are a match to TRBD2. Unmatched junction bases numbered 5, after V lost 1 base and J lost 2 bases. This CDR3 is built from 15 residues. CDR1 and CDR2 from the germline V gene are SGHRS and YFSETQ.

Many counts were recorded for this clonotype. This sequence joins TRBV3-1 and TRBJ2-1; a possible D gene is TRBD1 (5 bases). Trimming shortened V by 8 bases and J by 1 base, and 18 bases separated the two germline ends. Germline V gene data show CDR1 as LGHDT and CDR2 as YNNKEL (reference sequence). The CDR3 runs 16 residues. CDR3 region: CASGATSFSSYNEQFF. The CDR3 region has the DNA TGTGCCAGCGGGGCGACGAGCTTCTCTTCCTACAATGAGCAGTTCTTC.

In its sample, this clonotype was seen many times. The genes are TRBV30 and TRBJ2-1; no definite D call. Germline CDR1 is GTSNPN and CDR2 is SVGIG (reference sequence). CDR3 length: 11 residues. V shed 8 bases and J shed 4 bases, with 9 bases lying between them. Here the CDR3 reads CARVLYNEQFF. The CDR3 DNA reads as TGTGCCCGGGTTTTGTACAATGAGCAGTTCTTC.

This clonotype was detected many times. The genes are TRBV2 and TRBJ2-7; TRBD1 aligns across 8 bases. The trim removed 7 bases at V and 7 bases at J, leaving 12 bases unmatched. Germline V lookup: CDR1 SNHLY, CDR2 FYNNEI. CDR3 size: 14 residues. CDR3 DNA: TGTGCCAGCATAGCGGCCCAGGGGGCGCGGGAGCAGTACTTC. This codes for CASIAAQGAREQYF.

The rearrangement uses TRBV6-2 or TRBV6-3 and TRBJ1-5, with 11 bases that match TRBD1. The junction had 5 bases not matched to a gene; V was cut back by 7 bases and J by 6 bases. The CDR3 runs 14 residues. Germline CDR1 reads MNHEY; CDR2 reads SVGEGT. CDR3 region: CASNKDRGPQPQHF. In DNA form, the CDR3 reads TGTGCCAGCAACAAGGACAGGGGGCCTCAGCCCCAGCATTTT.

This clonotype has more than one count but fewer than ten. The CDR3 DNA reads as TGTGCCAGCAGTTTAATTTCGGTCAGCTCTGGGGCCAACGTCCTGACTTTC. Translating gives CASSLISVSSGANVLTF. This chain connects TRBV27 to TRBJ2-6; D gene unclear. V was pared by 2 bases and J by 0 bases, with 11 bases between. CDR3 length equals 17 residues. CDR1 and CDR2 (germline): MNHEY, SMNVEV (reference sequence). Full variable domain (outside the CDR3, taken from reference TRBV27 and TRBJ2-6): EAQVTQNPRYLITVTGKKLTVTCSQNMNHEYMSWYRQDPGLGLRQIYYSMNVEVTDKGDVPEGYKVSRKEKRNFPLILESPSPNQTSLYFCASSLISVSSGANVLTFGAGSRLTVL.

This clonotype was found a few times. The V gene is TRBV28, the J gene TRBJ2-3; 8 bases agree with TRBD2. This CDR3 contains 15 residues. Germline values: CDR1 MDHEN, CDR2 SYDVKM. V lost 5 bases, J lost 0 bases, and 4 bases stayed unmatched. The CDR3 DNA sequence: TGTGCCAGCAGTGGACTAGCCCCTAGCACAGATACGCAGTATTTT. It codes for CASSGLAPSTDTQYF.

CDR3 DNA sequence: TGTGCCAGCAGCTTGGTGTGGCCTCACGGGGAGCTGTTTTTT. Translated, it gives CASSLVWPHGELFF. This chain joins TRBV5-5 and TRBJ2-2; D is ambiguous. Between the trimmed V and J ends, which lost 0 bases and 7 bases, there was a span of 10 bases. The CDR3 has 14 amino acids. Germline CDR1 and CDR2: SGHKS and YYEKEE (reference sequence).

This clonotype was observed many times. The rearrangement links TRBV5-1 to TRBJ2-3; TRBD2 might be the D (6 bases). Germline V gene data show CDR1 as SGHRS and CDR2 as YFSETQ. V lost 5 bases and J lost 2, with 12 bases in between. The CDR3 is 14 amino acids. This CDR3 reads CASRTRGDTDTQYF. The CDR3 nucleotides read TGCGCCAGCAGGACTAGAGGGGACACAGATACGCAGTATTTT.

This clonotype has more than one count but fewer than ten. This sequence joins TRBV9 and TRBJ2-1, with D perhaps matching TRBD1 or TRBD2 (5 bases each). Germline CDR1 SGDLS, CDR2 YYNGEE. V lost 4 bases, J lost 1 base, and 18 bases lay in between. There are 17 residues in the CDR3. CDR3: CASSPPPGRPSYNEQFF. CDR3 coding DNA: TGTGCCAGCAGCCCACCACCGGGGCGGCCGTCCTACAATGAGCAGTTCTTC. The whole variable domain, remainder taken from reference TRBV9 and TRBJ2-1, is DSGVTQTPKHLITATGQRVTLRCSPRSGDLSVYWYQQSLDQGLQFLIQYYNGEERAKGNILERFSAQQFPDLHSELNLSSLELGDSALYFCASSPPPGRPSYNEQFFGPGTRLTVL.

This clonotype has more than one count but fewer than ten. This chain joins TRBV3-1 and TRBJ2-2; D is possibly TRBD2 (6 bases). V was trimmed by 1 base and J by 5 bases, leaving 8 bases between them. Looked up from germline, CDR1 is LGHDT and CDR2 is YNNKEL (reference sequence). This CDR3 contains 14 residues. CDR3 protein: CASSQAGETGELFF. DNA of the CDR3: TGTGCCAGCAGCCAAGCGGGGGAGACCGGGGAGCTGTTTTTT.

This clonotype was seen at least ten times. This chain joins TRBV2 and TRBJ1-1, with D tentatively TRBD1 (6 bases). CDR1 SNHLY and CDR2 FYNNEI come from the germline V gene. The CDR3 runs 15 residues. V was clipped by 6 bases and J by 1 base, with 15 bases between them. The CDR3 DNA is TGTGCCAGCAGCGATCAGGGGACCCGGAACACTGAAGCTTTCTTT. Amino acids: CASSDQGTRNTEAFF.

This clonotype was seen a handful of times. The germline gene is not matched at one end of the junction; a read error may be the cause. The V gene is TRBV12-3 or TRBV12-4, the J gene TRBJ2-2; D unresolved. CDR3 length: 15 residues. The CDR3 DNA reads TGTGCCAACAGTTTAGGAAGGATGAGGACCGGGGAGCTGTTTTTT. Its protein product is CANSLGRMRTGELFF.

Regarding this clonotype: The junction departs from germline at one end; a sequencing error may be responsible. This chain uses TRBV19 with TRBJ2-1; D is perhaps TRBD2 (6 bases). Germline-derived CDR1 and CDR2 are LNHDA and SQIVND (reference sequence). The CDR3 sequence is 13 residues long. CDR3 region: CTSSMSAGNEQFF. CDR3 in DNA: TGTACCAGTAGTATGTCAGCGGGCAATGAGCAGTTCTTC.

The chain couples TRBV5-1 to TRBJ1-1, with 7 positions matching TRBD1. The V gene end was trimmed by 4 bases and the J gene end by 3 bases; junction bases not matched to a gene: 6. Germline CDR1 is SGHRS and CDR2 is YFSETQ. The CDR3 spans 14 residues. In DNA form, the CDR3 reads TGCGCCAGCAGCCAGTACACAGGGGACACTGAAGCTTTCTTT. Translated, it gives CASSQYTGDTEAFF.

Points on this clonotype: A much larger clone differs by one base, so this may be a read error. This CDR3 fails to terminate in the conserved phenylalanine or tryptophan, so it likely reflects a read error. V and J are TRBV28 and TRBJ1-2, with 10 bases that match TRBD1. Looked up from germline, CDR1 is MDHEN and CDR2 is SYDVKM. This CDR3 spans 19 amino acids. V shed 5 bases and J 4 bases; nucleotides not matched to a gene: 19. CDR3 residues: CASSTHSPGQGSRSYGYTL. In DNA form, the CDR3 reads TGTGCCAGCAGTACACATTCCCCGGGACAGGGGAGTAGAAGCTATGGCTACACCCTC.